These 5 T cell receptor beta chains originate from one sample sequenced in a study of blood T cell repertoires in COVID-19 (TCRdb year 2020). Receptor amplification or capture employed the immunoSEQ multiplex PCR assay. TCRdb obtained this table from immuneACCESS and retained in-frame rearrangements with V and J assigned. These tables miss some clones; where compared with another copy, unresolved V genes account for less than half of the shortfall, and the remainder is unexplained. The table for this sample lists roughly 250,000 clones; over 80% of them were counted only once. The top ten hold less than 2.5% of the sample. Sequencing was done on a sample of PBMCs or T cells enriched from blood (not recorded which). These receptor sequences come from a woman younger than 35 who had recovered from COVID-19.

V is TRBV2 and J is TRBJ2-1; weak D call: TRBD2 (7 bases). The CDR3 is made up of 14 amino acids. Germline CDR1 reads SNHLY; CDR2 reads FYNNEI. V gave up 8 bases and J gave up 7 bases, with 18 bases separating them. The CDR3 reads CASLKGGAGNEQFF. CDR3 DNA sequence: TGTGCCAGCCTCAAGGGGGGGGCCGGTAATGAGCAGTTCTTC.

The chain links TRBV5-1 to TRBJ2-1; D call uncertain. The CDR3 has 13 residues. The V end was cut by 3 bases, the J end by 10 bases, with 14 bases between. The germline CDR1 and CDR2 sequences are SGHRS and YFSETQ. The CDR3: CASSWQDPGEQFF. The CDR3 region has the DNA TGCGCCAGCAGCTGGCAGGATCCAGGAGAGCAGTTCTTC.

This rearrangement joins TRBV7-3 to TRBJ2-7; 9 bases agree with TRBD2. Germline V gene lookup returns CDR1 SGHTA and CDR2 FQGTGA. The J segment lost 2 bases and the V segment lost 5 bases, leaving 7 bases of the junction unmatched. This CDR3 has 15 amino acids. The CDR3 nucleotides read TGTGCCAGCAGCAAGGGGGGGACTAGCACCTACGAGCAGTACTTC. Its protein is CASSKGGTSTYEQYF.

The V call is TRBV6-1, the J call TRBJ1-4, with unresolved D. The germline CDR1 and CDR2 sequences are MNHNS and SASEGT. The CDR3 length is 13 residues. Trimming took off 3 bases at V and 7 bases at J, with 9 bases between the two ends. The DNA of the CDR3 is TGTGCCAGCAGTGAGGAGAGGCTTGAAAAACTGTTTTTT. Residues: CASSEERLEKLFF.

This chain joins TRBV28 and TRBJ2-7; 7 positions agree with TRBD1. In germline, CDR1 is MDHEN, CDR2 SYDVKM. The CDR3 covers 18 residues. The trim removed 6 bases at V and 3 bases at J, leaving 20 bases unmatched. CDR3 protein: CASSQNTADRELGYEQYF. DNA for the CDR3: TGTGCCAGCAGCCAGAACACCGCAGACAGGGAGTTGGGCTACGAGCAGTACTTC.